Listed here are 7 T cell receptor beta chains from one sample, sequenced in a study of response to subunit inactivated influenza vaccine listed by TCRdb under 2018. Receptor libraries were prepared by RT-PCR. This sample was sequenced with an Illumina HiSeq 2500. The raw public reads went through TCRdb reprocessing: fastp at Q25, MiXCR clone calling, in-frame beta chains kept. Every entry covers one CDR3 protein and lists the most common genes and DNA from its rows. For this sample the table gives fewer than 750,000 distinct CDR3 sequences, of which about 14% were detected only once. The ten largest clones represent 11% of the sample. Sequencing used PBMCs from blood, obtained 11 to 12 days after vaccination. Every receptor here comes from a man over 45 who received an inactivated influenza vaccine. Donor details come from another sample of the same person, matched by shared clones.

This clonotype was observed many times. In nucleotides, the CDR3 is TGTGCCAGCAGCCACCACAGCAGCTCCTACGAGCAGTACTTC. It specifies CASSHHSSSYEQYF. The V and J genes are TRBV3-1 and TRBJ2-7; D is undetermined. CDR3 length: 14 residues. Trimming removed 3 bases at V and 0 bases at J, with 9 bases between. Per germline, CDR1 LGHDT and CDR2 YNNKEL (reference sequence).

In this sample, this clonotype turned up many times. The genes are TRBV18 and TRBJ1-4, with D perhaps TRBD1 (5 bases). The V and J ends lost 4 bases and 6 bases respectively, with 9 bases between them. The CDR3 has 13 amino acids. From germline, CDR1 is KGHSH and CDR2 LQKENI. This CDR3 reads CASSHGTDEKLFF. As DNA, the CDR3 is TGTGCCAGCTCACACGGGACGGATGAAAAACTGTTTTTT.

The rearrangement joins TRBV6-6 to TRBJ1-6, with D unclear. Germline assignment: CDR1 MNHNY and CDR2 SVGAGI (reference sequence). This CDR3 has 12 amino acids. V lost 2 bases and J lost 5, with 1 base in between. CDR3 loop: CASSYDNSPLHF. CDR3 coding DNA: TGTGCCAGCAGTTACGATAATTCACCCCTCCACTTT.

This clonotype appeared many times. The chain carries TRBV6-1 and TRBJ2-2, with 8 positions matching TRBD1. The ends lost 6 bases at V and 5 bases at J; junction bases unmatched: 8. CDR1 and CDR2 from the germline V gene are MNHNS and SASEGT. The CDR3 is 15 amino acids. The CDR3: CASRIRGRATGELFF. Here the CDR3 DNA reads TGTGCCAGCAGGATCAGGGGGCGCGCAACCGGGGAGCTGTTTTTT.

This clonotype came up a few times. This chain joins TRBV11-2 and TRBJ2-5, with D perhaps TRBD1 or TRBD2 (5 bases each). There are 13 residues in the CDR3. Germline CDR1 reads SGHAT; CDR2 reads FQNNGV. V lost 6 bases and J 9 bases, leaving 17 bases between the germline ends. The CDR3 spells CASRGPNPGAQYF. The CDR3 nucleotides are TGTGCCAGCAGGGGACCGAACCCAGGTGCCCAGTACTTC.

This clonotype was counted many times. The rearrangement links TRBV7-9 to TRBJ2-3; D perhaps matches TRBD1 (6 bases). Trimming removed 6 bases from V and 2 bases from J, with 12 bases in between. The CDR3 has 14 residues. Germline V lookup: CDR1 SEHNR, CDR2 FQNEAQ (reference sequence). The CDR3 DNA reads TGTGCCAGCAGTTTACAGGGACCCACAGATACGCAGTATTTT. This codes for CASSLQGPTDTQYF.

The rearrangement uses TRBV29-1 and TRBJ2-7; D perhaps matches TRBD1 (5 bases). V lost 2 bases to trimming and J lost 3 bases, with 14 bases between them. This CDR3 is 14 amino acids long. Germline loops: CDR1 SQVTM, CDR2 ANQGSEA. Here the CDR3 reads CSVEMAGKHYEQYF. The CDR3 region has the DNA TGCAGCGTTGAAATGGCAGGGAAACACTACGAGCAGTACTTC.